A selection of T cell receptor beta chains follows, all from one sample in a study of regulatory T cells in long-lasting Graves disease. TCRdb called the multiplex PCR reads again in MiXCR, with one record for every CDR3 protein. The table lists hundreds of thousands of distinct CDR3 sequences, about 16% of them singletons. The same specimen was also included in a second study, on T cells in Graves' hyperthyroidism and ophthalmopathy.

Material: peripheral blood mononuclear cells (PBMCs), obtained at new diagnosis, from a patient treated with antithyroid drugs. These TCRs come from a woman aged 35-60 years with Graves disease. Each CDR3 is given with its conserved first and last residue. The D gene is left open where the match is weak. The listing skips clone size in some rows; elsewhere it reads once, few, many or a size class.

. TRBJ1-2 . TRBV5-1 TGCGCCAGCAGCTTGGCCGGCAGATCTTCGGAGGGCTACACCTTC CASSLAGRSSEGYTF
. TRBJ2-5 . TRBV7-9 TGTGCCAGCAGCCCCCGACCGCTCCCCCAGGAGGAGACCCAGTACTTC CASSPRPLPQEETQYF
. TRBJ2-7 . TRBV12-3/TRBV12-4 TGTGCCAGCAGTTACCGGGACACCTACTCCTACGAGCAGTACTTC CASSYRDTYSYEQYF
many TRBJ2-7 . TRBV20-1 TGCAGTGCTCCGTGGGGTCTAGCCTACGAGCAGTACTTC CSAPWGLAYEQYF
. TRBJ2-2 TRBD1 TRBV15 TGTGCCACCAGCACGACAGGGGGCTACACCGGGGAGCTGTTTTTT CATSTTGGYTGELFF
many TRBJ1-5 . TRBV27 TGTAGCTGGGGACACCGCTTTTATAGCAATCAGCCCCAGCATTTT CSWGHRFYSNQPQHF
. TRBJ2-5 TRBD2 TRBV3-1 TGTGCCAGCAGCTTAGATAGCGGGTCTGAGACCCAGTACTTC CASSLDSGSETQYF
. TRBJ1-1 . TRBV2 TGTGCCGGCAGTCCTGACAGGAACACTGAAGCTTTCTTT CAGSPDRNTEAFF
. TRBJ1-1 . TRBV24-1 TGTGCCACCAGTGACCGAGACAGTACTGAAGCTTTCTTT CATSDRDSTEAFF
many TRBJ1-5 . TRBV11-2 TGTGCCAGCAGCTCATCAACAGGGTTGGGGCAGCCCCAGCATTTT CASSSSTGLGQPQHF
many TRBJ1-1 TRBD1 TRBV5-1 TGCGCCAGCAGCACGACAGGGAACGAGTACACTGAAGCTTTCTTT CASSTTGNEYTEAFF
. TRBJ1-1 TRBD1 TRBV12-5 TGTGCTAGTGGGCAACAGGGGGGGACTGAAGCTTTCTTT CASGQQGGTEAFF
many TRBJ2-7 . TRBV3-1 TGTGCCAGCAGCCAGGCGGGTAGGAGCTCCTACGAGCAGTACTTC CASSQAGRSSYEQYF
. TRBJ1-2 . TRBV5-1 TGCGCCAGCAGCTTGGGTGGAGGGGCAGGCTCAGGTCGCTACACCTTC CASSLGGGAGSGRYTF
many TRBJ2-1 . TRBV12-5 TGTGCTAGTGGTTTGAGTTTGGGGTACAATGAGCAGTTCTTC CASGLSLGYNEQFF
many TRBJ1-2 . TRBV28 TGTGCCAGCAGTTTCGGGGGGGCCTGGGGCTACACCTTC CASSFGGAWGYTF
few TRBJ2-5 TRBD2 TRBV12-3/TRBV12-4 TGTGCCAGCAGTTTCCTCAGCGGGGGGGCCTACCAAGAGACCCAGTACTTC CASSFLSGGAYQETQYF
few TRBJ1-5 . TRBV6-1 TGTGCCAGCTTCGGGGATGGCAATCAGCCCCAGCATTTT CASFGDGNQPQHF
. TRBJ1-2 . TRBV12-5 TGTGCTAGTGGCGCAGAGGGACACCTCTCTGGCTACACCTTC CASGAEGHLSGYTF
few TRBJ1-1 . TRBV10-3 TGTGCCATTAAACAGGGCTTAATGAGGACTGAAGCTTTCTTT CAIKQGLMRTEAFF
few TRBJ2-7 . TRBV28 TGTGCCGGATCCGGGACGTACTCCTACGAGCAGTACTTC CAGSGTYSYEQYF
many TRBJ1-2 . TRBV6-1 TGTGCCAGCAGTGCACAGGGATTAGGAGGCTACACCTTC CASSAQGLGGYTF
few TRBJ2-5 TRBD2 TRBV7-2 TGTGCCAGCAGCTTACAAGGGACTAGCGGAGAGACCCAGTACTTC CASSLQGTSGETQYF
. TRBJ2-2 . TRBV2 TGTGCCAGCAGTGAGCTACTTGCTAACACCGGGGAGCTGTTTTTT CASSELLANTGELFF
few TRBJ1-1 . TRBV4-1 TGCGCCAGCAGCCAAGATCTGATAGTAAATGAAGCTTTCTTT CASSQDLIVNEAFF
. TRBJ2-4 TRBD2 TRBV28 TGTGCCAGCAGCTTAGAAGGTGGGGGGGGGGAGAGAAACATTCAGTACTTC CASSLEGGGGERNIQYF
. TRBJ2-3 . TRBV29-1 TGCAGCGTTGAATTTGAGGGGACAGATACGCAGTATTTT CSVEFEGTDTQYF
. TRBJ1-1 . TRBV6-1 TGTGCCAGCAGTGACAGGGCCCCTGGGGTGAACACTGAAGCTTTCTTT CASSDRAPGVNTEAFF
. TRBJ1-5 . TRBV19 TGTGCCAGTAGTAACTCGGGCAATCAGCCCCAGCATTTT CASSNSGNQPQHF
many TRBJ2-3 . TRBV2 TGTGCCAGCAACCGGGAGAGCACAGATACGCAGTATTTT CASNRESTDTQYF
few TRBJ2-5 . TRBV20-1 TGCAGCCCCTCCCTGGGACTGCCCGGGACCCAGTACTTC CSPSLGLPGTQYF
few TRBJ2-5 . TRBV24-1 TGTGCCACCAGTGATTTGGGGCAGGCTGAAGAGACCCAGTACTTC CATSDLGQAEETQYF
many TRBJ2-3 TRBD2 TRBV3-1 TGTGCCAGCAGTAGCGGGACTCTGGGCACAGATACGCAGTATTTT CASSSGTLGTDTQYF
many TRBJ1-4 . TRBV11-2 TGTGCCACAGACATCGGGCCTAATGAAAAACTGTTTTTT CATDIGPNEKLFF
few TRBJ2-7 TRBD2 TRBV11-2 TGTGCCAGCAGCCAACTCCCGGGACTAGCGGGGGGGGGCAGGGAGCAGTACTTC CASSQLPGLAGGGREQYF
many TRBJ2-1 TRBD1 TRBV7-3 TGTGCCAGCGCGGGACAGGGATACAATGAGCAGTTCTTC CASAGQGYNEQFF
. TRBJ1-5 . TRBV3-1 TGTGCCAGCAGCCAAGCCGGGAAGCCCCAGCATTTT CASSQAGKPQHF
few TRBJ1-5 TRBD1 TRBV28 TGTGCCAAACGGGACAGGGAAACTCAGCCCCAGCATTTT CAKRDRETQPQHF
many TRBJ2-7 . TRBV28 TGTGCCAGCAAACACCAGGCGGCTACCACGGGGGAGCAGTACTTC CASKHQAATTGEQYF
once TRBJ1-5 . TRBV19 TGTGCCAGTAGGCCATCACGGAATCAGCCCCAGCATTTT CASRPSRNQPQHF
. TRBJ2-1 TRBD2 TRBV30 TGTGCCTGGAGTGTTTTTTTACCGACTAGCGGGGGGACTGAGCAGTTCTTC CAWSVFLPTSGGTEQFF
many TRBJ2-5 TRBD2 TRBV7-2 TGTGCCAGCAGCCCGACGGGAGGGGCTAAGACCCAGTACTTC CASSPTGGAKTQYF